A selection of T cell receptor beta chains follows, all from one sample in a study of post-analysis software for immune sequencing data. TCRdb ran MiXCR on the PCR reads and lists one entry per CDR3 protein. This sample carries roughly 400,000 distinct CDR3 sequences, 39% of them seen once, and the ten largest clones take about 8%. The sample comprised blood. The origin of the receptors is a girl aged 2 to 10 with multiple sclerosis. Each CDR3 is given with its conserved first and last residue. Fields, in order: CDR3 protein, CDR3 DNA, clone size, D gene, V gene, J gene. D genes are given only for firm matches. Only part of the rows carry a size: once, few, many, or a class if the clone is expanded.

CDR3 protein: CSARDSDRGGYTF
CDR3 DNA: TGCAGTGCTAGAGATTCAGACAGAGGCGGCTACACCTTC
clone size: NA
D gene: NA
V gene: TRBV20-1
J gene: TRBJ1-2

CDR3 protein: CASSPDPNYGYTF
CDR3 DNA: TGTGCCAGCAGCCCAGACCCTAACTATGGCTACACCTTC
clone size: once
D gene: NA
V gene: TRBV7-9
J gene: TRBJ1-2

CDR3 protein: CASSLAERGGPYEQYF
CDR3 DNA: TGCGCCAGCAGCTTGGCAGAGCGGGGAGGACCCTACGAGCAGTACTTC
clone size: few
D gene: TRBD2
V gene: TRBV5-1
J gene: TRBJ2-7

CDR3 protein: CASSPYTGSNEQFF
CDR3 DNA: TGTGCCAGCTCACCCTATACAGGGTCCAATGAGCAGTTCTTC
clone size: NA
D gene: NA
V gene: TRBV18
J gene: TRBJ2-1

CDR3 protein: CASSFEGDLGYTF
CDR3 DNA: TGCGCCAGCAGCTTCGAGGGGGATCTTGGCTACACCTTC
clone size: NA
D gene: NA
V gene: TRBV5-1
J gene: TRBJ1-2

CDR3 protein: CASSQATSGRVQYF
CDR3 DNA: TGTGCCAGCAGCCAAGCGACTAGCGGGAGGGTGCAGTACTTC
clone size: NA
D gene: TRBD2
V gene: TRBV14
J gene: TRBJ2-7

CDR3 protein: CASSPQGIRGYTF
CDR3 DNA: TGTGCCAGCAGTCCTCAGGGGATACGGGGCTACACCTTC
clone size: NA
D gene: NA
V gene: TRBV27
J gene: TRBJ1-2

CDR3 protein: CSARGSSTSYNEQFF
CDR3 DNA: TGCAGTGCTAGAGGTAGCTCGACTTCCTACAATGAGCAGTTCTTC
clone size: NA
D gene: NA
V gene: TRBV20-1
J gene: TRBJ2-1

CDR3 protein: CASSLGTSLRADTQYF
CDR3 DNA: TGTGCCAGCAGCTTAGGAACTAGCCTAAGGGCAGATACGCAGTATTTT
clone size: NA
D gene: NA
V gene: TRBV7-2
J gene: TRBJ2-3

CDR3 protein: CASSVLVGGHEQFF
CDR3 DNA: TGTGCCAGCAGCGTTCTAGTAGGAGGGCATGAGCAGTTCTTC
clone size: NA
D gene: NA
V gene: TRBV9
J gene: TRBJ2-1

CDR3 protein: CASSVRQRYGYTF
CDR3 DNA: TGTGCCAGCAGCGTGCGGCAGCGGTATGGCTACACCTTC
clone size: NA
D gene: NA
V gene: TRBV9
J gene: TRBJ1-2

CDR3 protein: CASSEREGARGYTF
CDR3 DNA: TGTGCCAGCAGTGAAAGGGAGGGGGCGCGCGGCTACACCTTC
clone size: NA
D gene: TRBD1
V gene: TRBV6-1
J gene: TRBJ1-2

CDR3 protein: CASSLTPSNQPQHF
CDR3 DNA: TGTGCCAGCAGCTTGACACCTAGCAATCAGCCCCAGCATTTT
clone size: NA
D gene: NA
V gene: TRBV7-2
J gene: TRBJ1-5

CDR3 protein: CSVAGQFGYGYTF
CDR3 DNA: TGCAGCGTTGCGGGGCAATTCGGATATGGCTACACCTTC
clone size: few
D gene: NA
V gene: TRBV29-1
J gene: TRBJ1-2

CDR3 protein: CASSLEPTGTTDTQYF
CDR3 DNA: TGTGCCAGCAGCTTAGAACCGACAGGGACCACAGATACGCAGTATTTT
clone size: few
D gene: TRBD1
V gene: TRBV11-2
J gene: TRBJ2-3

CDR3 protein: CASSITGLSYEQYF
CDR3 DNA: TGCGCCAGCAGTATTACAGGTCTCTCCTACGAGCAGTACTTC
clone size: NA
D gene: NA
V gene: TRBV4-1
J gene: TRBJ2-7

CDR3 protein: CASSPDDSNYGYTF
CDR3 DNA: TGTGCCAGCTCACCAGACGACAGCAACTATGGCTACACCTTC
clone size: NA
D gene: NA
V gene: TRBV18
J gene: TRBJ1-2

CDR3 protein: CASSPQGPGMSDTQYF
CDR3 DNA: TGCGCCAGCAGCCCGCAGGGTCCGGGGATGAGTGATACGCAGTATTTT
clone size: NA
D gene: NA
V gene: TRBV5-1
J gene: TRBJ2-3

CDR3 protein: CASSLKPPSTYNEQFF
CDR3 DNA: TGTGCCAGCAGCTTAAAGCCCCCCAGCACCTACAATGAGCAGTTCTTC
clone size: NA
D gene: NA
V gene: TRBV7-6
J gene: TRBJ2-1

CDR3 protein: CASSQAGGSYNEQFF
CDR3 DNA: TGCGCCAGCAGCCAAGCCGGGGGTTCCTACAATGAGCAGTTCTTC
clone size: medium-sized
D gene: NA
V gene: TRBV4-1
J gene: TRBJ2-1

CDR3 protein: CASSSQTGTDTQYF
CDR3 DNA: TGTGCCAGCAGCTCGCAAACAGGGACAGATACGCAGTATTTT
clone size: once
D gene: NA
V gene: TRBV7-2
J gene: TRBJ2-3

CDR3 protein: CASSYSGSKKNEQFF
CDR3 DNA: TGTGCCAGCAGCTATAGCGGGAGTAAAAAGAATGAGCAGTTCTTC
clone size: few
D gene: TRBD2
V gene: TRBV28
J gene: TRBJ2-1

CDR3 protein: CASSLALMTGGTGNEKLFF
CDR3 DNA: TGTGCCAGCAGCTTAGCCCTGATGACAGGCGGGACGGGTAATGAAAAACTGTTTTTT
clone size: NA
D gene: NA
V gene: TRBV7-9
J gene: TRBJ1-4

CDR3 protein: CASSLFSSDYNEQFF
CDR3 DNA: TGCGCCAGCAGCTTGTTCTCTAGCGACTACAATGAGCAGTTCTTC
clone size: NA
D gene: NA
V gene: TRBV5-1
J gene: TRBJ2-1

CDR3 protein: CASSQPGSHEQFF
CDR3 DNA: TGCGCCAGCAGCCAACCAGGGAGCCATGAGCAGTTCTTC
clone size: few
D gene: NA
V gene: TRBV5-1
J gene: TRBJ2-1

CDR3 protein: CAISELGQGLNEQFF
CDR3 DNA: TGTGCCATCAGTGAGTTAGGACAGGGACTCAATGAGCAGTTCTTC
clone size: few
D gene: TRBD1
V gene: TRBV10-3
J gene: TRBJ2-1

CDR3 protein: CASSPDRGDTQYF
CDR3 DNA: TGCGCCAGCAGCCCGGACAGGGGAGATACGCAGTATTTT
clone size: NA
D gene: TRBD1
V gene: TRBV5-1
J gene: TRBJ2-3

CDR3 protein: CASSLGSGSEQYF
CDR3 DNA: TGTGCCAGCAGTTTGGGTAGCGGGAGCGAGCAGTACTTC
clone size: NA
D gene: TRBD2
V gene: TRBV12-3/TRBV12-4
J gene: TRBJ2-7

CDR3 protein: CASSGGLAVQFF
CDR3 DNA: TGTGCCAGCAGCGGGGGACTAGCGGTACAGTTCTTC
clone size: few
D gene: TRBD2
V gene: TRBV27
J gene: TRBJ2-1

CDR3 protein: CASSQDMWTSGRTDTQYF
CDR3 DNA: TGCGCCAGCAGCCAAGATATGTGGACTAGCGGGAGAACAGATACGCAGTATTTT
clone size: few
D gene: TRBD2
V gene: TRBV4-3
J gene: TRBJ2-3

CDR3 protein: CASSLAGGSDGYTF
CDR3 DNA: TGCGCCAGCAGCTTGGCCGGTGGGAGCGATGGCTACACCTTC
clone size: NA
D gene: NA
V gene: TRBV5-1
J gene: TRBJ1-2

CDR3 protein: CSARDRPIGTGKNIQYF
CDR3 DNA: TGCAGTGCTAGAGATCGTCCCATCGGCACAGGCAAAAACATTCAGTACTTC
clone size: NA
D gene: NA
V gene: TRBV20-1
J gene: TRBJ2-4

CDR3 protein: CASRFNRLVHEQFF
CDR3 DNA: TGTGCCAGCAGGTTCAATCGACTAGTACATGAGCAGTTCTTC
clone size: NA
D gene: NA
V gene: TRBV28
J gene: TRBJ2-1

CDR3 protein: CASSLVGQQYNEQFF
CDR3 DNA: TGTGCCAGCAGCTTGGTGGGACAGCAATACAATGAGCAGTTCTTC
clone size: NA
D gene: TRBD1
V gene: TRBV7-2
J gene: TRBJ2-1

CDR3 protein: CASSFPLSYGRRSRQETQYF
CDR3 DNA: TGTGCCAGCAGTTTTCCGTTGTCGTATGGGCGTCGGTCCCGTCAAGAGACCCAGTACTTC
clone size: few
D gene: NA
V gene: TRBV27
J gene: TRBJ2-5

CDR3 protein: CASSSRNLLYEQYF
CDR3 DNA: TGTGCCAGCAGTTCCAGAAACTTGCTCTACGAGCAGTACTTC
clone size: NA
D gene: NA
V gene: TRBV27
J gene: TRBJ2-7

CDR3 protein: CSAQITVGTSGGQRYF
CDR3 DNA: TGCAGTGCTCAAATCACCGTCGGGACTAGCGGGGGCCAGAGGTACTTC
clone size: NA
D gene: TRBD2
V gene: TRBV20-1
J gene: TRBJ2-5

CDR3 protein: CASSLSGETYNEQFF
CDR3 DNA: TGTGCCAGCAGCCTGAGCGGGGAAACCTACAATGAGCAGTTCTTC
clone size: NA
D gene: TRBD2
V gene: TRBV9
J gene: TRBJ2-1

CDR3 protein: CSARGQGANSPLHF
CDR3 DNA: TGCAGTGCTAGAGGGCAGGGGGCGAATTCACCCCTCCACTTT
clone size: NA
D gene: TRBD1
V gene: TRBV20-1
J gene: TRBJ1-6

CDR3 protein: CASSSQRGGYTF
CDR3 DNA: TGTGCCAGCAGCTCCCAGAGGGGTGGCTACACCTTC
clone size: NA
D gene: NA
V gene: TRBV5-5
J gene: TRBJ1-2